The 16 T cell receptor beta chains given below trace back to one sample, sequenced in a study of T cells in Graves' hyperthyroidism and ophthalmopathy. From RNA transcripts, TCR beta CDR3 regions were amplified. When the TCR CDR3 underwent first-round RT-PCR, the HTBI primer set was used. TCRdb reprocessed the multiplex PCR reads with MiXCR, giving one entry per CDR3 protein. Here the sample spans 450,000 to 600,000 distinct CDR3 sequences, 14% being singletons. Sequenced input: blood. The receptors derive from a woman aged 40 to 55 with Graves' hyperthyroidism.

This clonotype was counted only a few times. The chain carries TRBV30 and TRBJ2-5; 8 nucleotides match TRBD1. CDR3 length: 16 residues. Germline V gene sequence: CDR1 GTSNPN, CDR2 SVGIG (reference sequence). Germline trimming cut 0 bases from V and 1 base from J; bases unmatched to any gene: 7. CDR3 sequence reads: CAWSVRSGGFQETQYF. In DNA, the CDR3 is TGTGCCTGGAGTGTACGTTCAGGGGGCTTCCAAGAGACCCAGTACTTC.

This clonotype was seen a handful of times. A much larger clone lies a single base off, so this may be a read error. CDR3 sequence: CAISEGGNQPQHF. In DNA form, the CDR3 reads TGTGCCATCAGTGAAGGGGGCAATCAGCCCCAGCATTTT. V gene TRBV10-3 combines with J gene TRBJ1-5, with a weak D call TRBD1 (5 bases). The CDR3 contains 13 residues. V was shortened by 3 bases and J by 2 bases, with 5 bases between the two germline ends. Germline lookup yields CDR1 ENHRY and CDR2 SYGVKD.

A few counts support this clonotype. V usage is TRBV5-6 and J usage is TRBJ1-5; TRBD1 might be the D (6 bases). Germline CDR1 reads SGHDT; CDR2 reads YYEEEE. The CDR3 consists of 15 residues. With 3 bases removed from V and 2 bases from J, the gap between germline ends came to 12 bases. The CDR3 loop is CASSSTGYGNQPQHF. Here the CDR3 DNA reads TGTGCCAGCAGCTCTACAGGGTATGGCAATCAGCCCCAGCATTTT.

This clonotype was counted ten times or more. The rearrangement links TRBV20-1 to TRBJ2-3, with unresolved D. Trimming removed 6 bases at V and 6 bases at J, with 10 bases between. The CDR3 runs to 11 residues. Germline V gene sequence: CDR1 DFQATT, CDR2 SNEGSKA (reference sequence). This CDR3 reads CSAPGVDTQYF. CDR3 DNA: TGCAGTGCACCTGGGGTCGATACGCAGTATTTT.

This clonotype was picked up a small number of times. The V gene is TRBV6-2 or TRBV6-3, the J gene TRBJ2-1; D is possibly TRBD2 (6 bases). This CDR3 region has 12 residues. Germline values: CDR1 MNHEY, CDR2 SVGEGT. Trimming took off 5 bases at V and 14 bases at J, with 16 bases between the two ends. In nucleotides, the CDR3 is TGTGCCAGCAGTCGATCTTTGGAGGGCGAGTTCTTC. This codes for CASSRSLEGEFF.

This clonotype was counted ten times or more. The genes are TRBV7-8 and TRBJ2-1; D may be TRBD2 (6 bases). Looked up from germline, CDR1 is SGHVS and CDR2 is FQNEAQ. Trimming left V 10 bases short and J 8 bases short, with 18 bases between. The CDR3 has 13 residues. The CDR3 sequence is CANQVAGRHEQFF. The CDR3 nucleotides read TGTGCCAACCAGGTGGCGGGACGGCATGAGCAGTTCTTC. Looking up the rest from reference TRBV7-8 and TRBJ2-1 gives the full variable domain: GAGVSQSPRYKVAKRGQDVALRCDPISGHVSLFWYQQALGQGPEFLTYFQNEAQLDKSGLPSDRFFAERPEGSVSTLKIQRTQQEDSAVYLCANQVAGRHEQFFGPGTRLTVL.

The sample holds a few counts of this clonotype. CDR3 residues: CASSLISPNEKLFF. The CDR3 DNA follows: TGTGCCAGCAGCTTGATCAGTCCTAATGAAAAACTGTTTTTT. The rearrangement joins TRBV5-6 to TRBJ1-4, with D unresolved. Germline V gene data show CDR1 as SGHDT and CDR2 as YYEEEE. The CDR3 totals 14 residues. Trimming left V 1 base short and J 3 bases short, with 7 bases between.

The sample holds a few counts of this clonotype. J is TRBJ2-4 and V is TRBV7-2; TRBD1 might be the D (6 bases). The CDR3 runs to 14 residues. CDR1 is SGHTA and CDR2 is FQGNSA in the germline V gene. V was trimmed by 4 bases and J by 7 bases, leaving 14 bases between them. The CDR3, as DNA: TGTGCCAGCAGCTCGACAGGCAGCAGCAACATTCAGTACTTC. It encodes CASSSTGSSNIQYF.

This clonotype was seen a handful of times. This chain uses TRBV20-1 with TRBJ1-2; D is perhaps TRBD1 (6 bases). This CDR3 is built from 15 residues. The V and J ends lost 1 base and 0 bases respectively, with 12 bases between them. Germline CDR1 and CDR2: DFQATT and SNEGSKA (reference sequence). This chain's CDR3 is CSARGTAQANYGYTF. CDR3 DNA sequence: TGCAGTGCTAGAGGGACAGCCCAAGCTAACTATGGCTACACCTTC.

Ten or more counts support this clonotype. The V gene is TRBV6-1, the J gene TRBJ2-1; D might be TRBD1 or TRBD2, each matching 5 bases. This CDR3 is 15 amino acids long. Trimming removed 6 bases at V and 7 bases at J, with 19 bases between. The germline V gene has CDR1 MNHNS and CDR2 SASEGT. In nucleotides, the CDR3 is TGTGCCAGCAGCCCTTGGGACGGGATAGGGAATGAGCAGTTCTTC. Its protein product is CASSPWDGIGNEQFF.

The sample holds a few counts of this clonotype. The V and J genes are TRBV4-2 and TRBJ2-1, with D perhaps matching TRBD1 (7 bases). With 0 bases removed from V and 7 bases from J, the gap between germline ends came to 16 bases. There are 16 residues in the CDR3. Germline loops: CDR1 LGHNA, CDR2 YNFKEQ. The CDR3, as DNA: TGTGCCAGCAGCCAAGATCCCAGGGGGGTGGGGAATGAGCAGTTCTTC. Translated: CASSQDPRGVGNEQFF.

The sample holds many counts of this clonotype. V gene TRBV12-3 or TRBV12-4 combines with J gene TRBJ2-7, with D perhaps TRBD2 (5 bases). The ends were cut back, 1 base at V and 2 bases at J, with 9 bases in the middle. This CDR3 contains 14 residues. The CDR3 is CASSLEEGTYEQYF. The DNA for the CDR3 is TGTGCCAGCAGTTTAGAAGAGGGTACCTACGAGCAGTACTTC.

With regard to this clonotype: A much more abundant neighbour one base away suggests this may be a read error. The chain is built from TRBV12-3 or TRBV12-4 and TRBJ2-1, with a possible D match to TRBD2 (5 bases). Trimming cost V 8 bases and J 8 bases, with 16 bases left between them. This CDR3 has 13 amino acids. CDR3 in DNA: TGTGCCAGCGGACGGGGTCATGATCATGAGCAGTTCTTC. Translated, it gives CASGRGHDHEQFF.

This chain uses TRBV11-2 with TRBJ2-1; 9 bases line up with TRBD2. Trimming took 4 bases from V and 3 from J; bases not matched to a gene: 4. The CDR3 sequence is 15 residues long. Germline V gives CDR1 SGHAT, CDR2 FQNNGV. The CDR3 sequence: CASSSDSGGYNEQFF. CDR3 sequence (DNA): TGTGCCAGCAGCTCAGATAGCGGGGGCTACAATGAGCAGTTCTTC.

This clonotype was seen a handful of times. This clone may be a read error of a much larger clone one base away. The chain recombines TRBV6-4 with TRBJ2-7; possibly TRBD1 for D (6 bases). Germline CDR1 MRHNA, CDR2 SNTAGT. The CDR3 has 14 amino acids. The V and J ends lost 6 bases and 4 bases respectively, with 16 bases between them. CDR3 protein: CASRAGDPPYEQYF. The CDR3 DNA sequence: TGTGCCAGCAGAGCAGGGGACCCACCTTACGAGCAGTACTTC.

Turning to this clonotype: One base away lies a much larger clone, so this may be a sequencing read error. The chain combines TRBV30 with TRBJ2-5, with D possibly matching TRBD1 (6 bases). Germline CDR1 reads GTSNPN; CDR2 reads SVGIG (reference sequence). This CDR3 is built from 13 residues. Trimming shortened V by 4 bases and J by 11 bases, and 20 bases separated the two germline ends. The CDR3 region is CAWTFERTEPQYF. The CDR3 bases are TGTGCCTGGACCTTCGAGAGGACAGAGCCTCAGTACTTC.